Below, 3 T cell receptor beta chains from the same sample are listed, as sequenced in a study of cytomegalovirus exposure and HLA in healthy donors. Amplification used 60 Vbeta primers and 13 Jbeta primers. Method: immunoSEQ multiplex PCR; TCRdb's copy keeps in-frame clones and lacks some. Its table records more than 40,000 clones. The sequenced sample was PBMCs. The origin of the receptors is a female donor in good health and CMV-seronegative.

This chain links TRBV20-1 with TRBJ2-1, with D perhaps matching TRBD2 (7 bases). V dropped 3 bases and J dropped 13 bases, with 13 bases sitting between them. This CDR3 region has 11 residues. Per germline, CDR1 DFQATT and CDR2 SNEGSKA (reference sequence). CDR3 nucleotide sequence: TGCAGTGCTAGGGGGGGCGGGAGCCAGTTCTTC. Translating gives CSARGGGSQFF.

The CDR3 sequence: CSVDRGGTEAFF. DNA for the CDR3: TGCAGCGTTGATAGGGGGGGAACTGAAGCTTTCTTT. The chain is built from TRBV29-1 and TRBJ1-1, with D perhaps TRBD1 (6 bases). V was shortened by 3 bases and J by 5 bases, with 10 bases between the two germline ends. Germline V gene sequence: CDR1 SQVTM, CDR2 ANQGSEA. The CDR3 is made up of 12 amino acids. The complete variable domain, with remaining parts taken from reference TRBV29-1 and TRBJ1-1, reads SAVISQKPSRDICQRGTSLTIQCQVDSQVTMMFWYRQQPGQSLTLIATANQGSEATYESGFVIDKFPISRPNLTFSTLTVSNMSPEDSSIYLCSVDRGGTEAFFGQGTRLTVV.

The chain links TRBV7-9 to TRBJ1-1, with a weak D call TRBD1 (5 bases). Germline V lookup: CDR1 SEHNR, CDR2 FQNEAQ (reference sequence). The CDR3 extends over 14 amino acids. V was trimmed by 5 bases and J by 7 bases, leaving 17 bases between them. DNA for the CDR3: TGTGCCAGCAGCCCCCCGGGGGTAGTGGGTGAAGCTTTCTTT. It encodes CASSPPGVVGEAFF.